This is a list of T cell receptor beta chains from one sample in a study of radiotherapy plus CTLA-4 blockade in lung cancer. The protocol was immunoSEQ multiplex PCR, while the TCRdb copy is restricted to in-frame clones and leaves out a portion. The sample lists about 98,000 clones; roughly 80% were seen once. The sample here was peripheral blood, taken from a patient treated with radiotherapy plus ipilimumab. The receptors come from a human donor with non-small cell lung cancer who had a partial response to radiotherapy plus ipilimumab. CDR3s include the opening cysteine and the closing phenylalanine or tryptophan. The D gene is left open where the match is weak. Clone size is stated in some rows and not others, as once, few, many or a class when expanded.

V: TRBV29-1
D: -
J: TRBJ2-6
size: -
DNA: TGCAGCGTAATGGACAGCAACTCTGGGGCCAACGTCCTGACTTTC
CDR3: CSVMDSNSGANVLTF

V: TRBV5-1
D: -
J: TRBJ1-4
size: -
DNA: TGCGCCAGCAGCTTGGCTGACAGTGCTAATGAAAAACTGTTTTTT
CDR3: CASSLADSANEKLFF

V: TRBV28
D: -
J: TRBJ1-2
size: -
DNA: TGTGCCAGCAGTCTAGGGGCAGCCTATGGCTACACCTTC
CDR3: CASSLGAAYGYTF

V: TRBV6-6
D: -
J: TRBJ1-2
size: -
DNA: TGTGCCAGCAGTTACAGGGGAATAGACTATGGCTACACCTTC
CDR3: CASSYRGIDYGYTF

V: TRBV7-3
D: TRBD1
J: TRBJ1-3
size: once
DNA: TGTGCCAGCAGCCGGGACAGGGGATTTGGGTCTGGAAACACCATATATTTT
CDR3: CASSRDRGFGSGNTIYF

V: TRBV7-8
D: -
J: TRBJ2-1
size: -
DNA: TGTGCCAGCAGCGCGGCCATGGAGAGCTCCTACAATGAGCAGTTCTTC
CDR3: CASSAAMESSYNEQFF

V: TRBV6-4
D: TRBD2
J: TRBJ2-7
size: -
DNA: TGTGCCAGCAGATCCCTAGCGGGAGGAACCCACGAGCAGTACTTC
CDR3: CASRSLAGGTHEQYF

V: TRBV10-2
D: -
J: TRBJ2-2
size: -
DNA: TGCGCCAGCAGCTGGATGGGGGGGAACACCGGGGAGCTGTTTTTT
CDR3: CASSWMGGNTGELFF

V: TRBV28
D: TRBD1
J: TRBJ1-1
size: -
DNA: TGTGCCAGCAGTTTCTTGCGGCCAGGGGGCGTCCACACTGAAGCTTTCTTT
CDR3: CASSFLRPGGVHTEAFF

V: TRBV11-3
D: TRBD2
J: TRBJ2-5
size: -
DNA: TGTGCCAGCAGCTTAGCAGGGACTAGCGGGAGCTCGAAGACCCAGTACTTC
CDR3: CASSLAGTSGSSKTQYF

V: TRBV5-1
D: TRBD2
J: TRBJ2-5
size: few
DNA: TGCGCCAGCGCTCTGGGAACTAGCGGGGAGGAGACCCAGTACTTC
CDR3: CASALGTSGEETQYF

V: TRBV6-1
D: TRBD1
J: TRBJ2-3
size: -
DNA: TGTGCCAGCAGTGAAGGAGGGGGCCGGGCAGATACGCAGTATTTT
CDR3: CASSEGGGRADTQYF

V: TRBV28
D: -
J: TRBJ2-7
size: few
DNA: TGTGCCGTCGTGGGGGGGGGCATAACCTACTACGAGCAGTACTTC
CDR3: CAVVGGGITYYEQYF

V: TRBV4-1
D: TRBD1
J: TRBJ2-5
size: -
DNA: TGCGCCAGCAGCTCGCGACAGGGGGCCACTACTATTGCTCGCCACCTCCAAGAGACCCAGTACTTC
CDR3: CASSSRQGATTIARHLQETQYF

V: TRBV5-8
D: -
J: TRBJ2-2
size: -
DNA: TGTGCCAGCAGCACCGAACCGGGGAGGTCGGACGGGGAGCTGTTTTTT
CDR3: CASSTEPGRSDGELFF

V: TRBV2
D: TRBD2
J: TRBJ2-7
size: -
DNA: TGTGCCAGCAGTTTGGGACTAGCGGGAGCCTACGAGCAGTACTTC
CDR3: CASSLGLAGAYEQYF

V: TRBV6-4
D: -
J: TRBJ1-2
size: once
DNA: TGTGCCAGCAGTGACAGGGGCTATGGCTACACCTTC
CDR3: CASSDRGYGYTF

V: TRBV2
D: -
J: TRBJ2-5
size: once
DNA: TGTGCCAGCAGTACAGGACAAGAGACCCAGTACTTC
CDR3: CASSTGQETQYF

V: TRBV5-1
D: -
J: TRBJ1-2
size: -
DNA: TGCGCCAGCAGCTTCGGCGGTTCTAACTATGGCTACACCTTC
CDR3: CASSFGGSNYGYTF

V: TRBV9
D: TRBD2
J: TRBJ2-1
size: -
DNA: TGTGCCAGCAGCACCAGGGGGACTAGCGGGAGGGCCGGCTACAATGAGCAGTTCTTC
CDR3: CASSTRGTSGRAGYNEQFF

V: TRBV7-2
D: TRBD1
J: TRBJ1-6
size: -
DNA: TGTGCCAGCAGCCGACCACAGGGGGCGCTAAATTCACCCCTCCACTTT
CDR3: CASSRPQGALNSPLHF

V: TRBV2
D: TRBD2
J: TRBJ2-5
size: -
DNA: TGTGCCAGCACAAGACTAGCGGGAGGGCCTGTGGAGACCCAGTACTTC
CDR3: CASTRLAGGPVETQYF

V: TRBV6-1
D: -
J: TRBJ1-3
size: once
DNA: TGTGCCAGCAGACTTGGGGCGCCTATGACCATATATTTT
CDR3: CASRLGAPMTIYF

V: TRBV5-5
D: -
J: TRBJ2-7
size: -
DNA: TGTGCCAGCAGCTTGATCCTACAGGGTAGTCACGAGCAGTACTTC
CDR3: CASSLILQGSHEQYF

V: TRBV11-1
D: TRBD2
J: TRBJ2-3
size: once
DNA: TGTGCCAGCAGCCTATTAGCGGGCCCCACAGATACGCAGTATTTT
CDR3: CASSLLAGPTDTQYF

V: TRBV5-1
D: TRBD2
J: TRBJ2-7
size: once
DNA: TGCGCCAGCCAGGAGGGAGGGAGGAACTCCTACGAGCAGTACTTC
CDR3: CASQEGGRNSYEQYF

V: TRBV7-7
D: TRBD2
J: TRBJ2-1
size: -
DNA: TGTGCCAGCAGTCTTCTAGCGGGCGGCAATGAGCAGTTCTTC
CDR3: CASSLLAGGNEQFF

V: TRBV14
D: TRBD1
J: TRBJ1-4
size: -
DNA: TGTGCCAGCAGCCGTGCGGGACAGGGTTTCCGCGAAAAACTGTTTTTT
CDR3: CASSRAGQGFREKLFF

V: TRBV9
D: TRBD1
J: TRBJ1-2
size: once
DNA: TGTGCCAGCAGCCCGTATTTGACAGGGGGCAGCTATGGCTACACCTTC
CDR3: CASSPYLTGGSYGYTF

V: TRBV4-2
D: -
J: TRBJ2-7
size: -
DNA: TGTGCCAGCAGCCAAGGAGTGACTGCCTCCTACGAGCAGTACTTC
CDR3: CASSQGVTASYEQYF

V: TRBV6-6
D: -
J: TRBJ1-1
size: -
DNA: TGTGCCAGCATTAATGCCGGGGACTGGCTTTCTGAAGCTTTCTTT
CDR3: CASINAGDWLSEAFF

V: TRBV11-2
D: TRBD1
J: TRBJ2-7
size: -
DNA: TGTGCCAGCAGCTTTGTCGCTTTAGGGACAGGGGGCGAGCAGTACTTC
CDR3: CASSFVALGTGGEQYF

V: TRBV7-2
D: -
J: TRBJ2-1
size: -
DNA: TGTGCCAGCAGCCCCAGTAAGTCCTACAATGAGCAGTTCTTC
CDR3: CASSPSKSYNEQFF

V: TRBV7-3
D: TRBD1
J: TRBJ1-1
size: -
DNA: TGTGCCAGCAGCGAGACACAGGGGGTAGGGACTGAAGCTTTCTTT
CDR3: CASSETQGVGTEAFF

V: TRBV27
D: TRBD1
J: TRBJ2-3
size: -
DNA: TGTGCCAGCAGTAGACGAGGGACAGGGGTATGGACAGATACGCAGTATTTT
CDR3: CASSRRGTGVWTDTQYF